The 13 T cell receptor beta chains listed next were all sequenced from one sample in a study of blood T cell repertoires in COVID-19. TCRdb's copy holds only in-frame clones and misses some; the assay was immunoSEQ multiplex PCR. In the table there are approximately 180,000 clones, 88% of which are singletons. The sample taken for sequencing was peripheral blood. These receptors originate from a man aged 40-49 years with active or convalescent COVID-19.

This clone was found once. J is TRBJ2-3 and V is TRBV5-6; D might be TRBD1 (7 bases). Germline CDR1 reads SGHDT; CDR2 reads YYEEEE. Trimming shortened V by 2 bases and J by 3 bases, and 16 bases separated the two germline ends. The CDR3 runs to 16 residues. Here the CDR3 reads CASSLGGGKRTDTQYF. DNA of the CDR3: TGTGCCAGCAGCTTAGGAGGGGGCAAGAGGACAGATACGCAGTATTTT.

This clone came up once. The chain combines TRBV3-1 (or the pseudogene TRBV3-2) with TRBJ2-7; 7 positions agree with TRBD1. V was pared by 5 bases and J by 0 bases, with 1 base of the junction left unmatched. CDR3 length: 13 residues. From germline, CDR1 is LGHDT and CDR2 YNNKEL (reference sequence). CDR3 region: CASSRQGSYEQYF. The DNA of the CDR3 is TGTGCCAGCAGCAGACAGGGCTCCTACGAGCAGTACTTC.

The chain combines TRBV27 with TRBJ1-6; D is unclear. This CDR3 is 15 amino acids long. The germline V gene encodes CDR1 MNHEY and CDR2 SMNVEV (reference sequence). V was clipped by 3 bases and J by 9 bases, with 15 bases between them. Here the CDR3 reads CASSFNPYEVSPLHF. CDR3 in DNA: TGTGCCAGCAGTTTCAACCCCTACGAAGTTTCACCCCTCCACTTT.

This sequence joins TRBV19 and TRBJ2-7; 9 bases match TRBD1. Unmatched junction bases numbered 3, after V lost 5 bases and J lost 1 base. The CDR3 is 14 residues long. From germline, CDR1 is LNHDA and CDR2 SQIVND (reference sequence). The CDR3 region is CASSATGGSYEQYF. The CDR3 coding sequence is TGTGCCAGTAGTGCGACAGGGGGGTCCTACGAGCAGTACTTC.

This chain connects TRBV7-2 to TRBJ2-1, with 12 bases identical to TRBD2. Per the germline V gene, CDR1 is SGHTA and CDR2 is FQGNSA. Germline trimming cut 5 bases from V and 7 bases from J; bases unmatched to any gene: 12. The CDR3 loop spans 17 amino acids. CDR3 residues: CASSPHYLAGGPNEQFF. CDR3 nucleotides: TGTGCCAGCAGCCCGCACTACCTAGCGGGAGGGCCGAATGAGCAGTTCTTC.

The CDR3 reads CASSKSYRDNQPQHF. CDR3 coding DNA: TGTGCCAGCAGCAAAAGTTACAGGGACAATCAGCCCCAGCATTTT. V is TRBV21-1 and J is TRBJ1-5; the table calls TRBD1, which could not be checked here. TRBV21-1 is a documented pseudogene. CDR3 length: 15 residues.

The rearrangement uses TRBV7-2 and TRBJ1-1; 8 bases are a match to TRBD1. Germline V lookup: CDR1 SGHTA, CDR2 FQGNSA. The CDR3 runs to 14 residues. The J segment lost 7 bases and the V segment lost 5 bases, leaving 9 bases of the junction unmatched. The CDR3 region is CASSTRQGRSEAFF. The CDR3 region has the DNA TGTGCCAGCAGCACCCGACAGGGGCGAAGTGAAGCTTTCTTT.

This chain joins TRBV6-4 and TRBJ1-4, with 7 bases identical to TRBD1. The CDR3 length is 16 residues. CDR1 and CDR2 from the germline V gene are MRHNA and SNTAGT. V was pared by 2 bases and J by 0 bases, with 3 bases of the junction left unmatched. The DNA of the CDR3 is TGTGCCAGCAGTGACAGGGGACAGACAACTAATGAAAAACTGTTTTTT. This codes for CASSDRGQTTNEKLFF.

J is TRBJ1-2 and V is TRBV27, with D perhaps TRBD1 (6 bases). V was shortened by 6 bases and J by 3 bases, with 11 bases between the two germline ends. The CDR3 is 13 amino acids. Germline CDR1 reads MNHEY; CDR2 reads SMNVEV (reference sequence). This CDR3 reads CASRQTGYYGYTF. CDR3 bases: TGTGCCAGCAGACAGACAGGATACTATGGCTACACCTTC.

This clone was recorded once. The V call is TRBV24-1, the J call TRBJ2-3; 8 bases are shared with TRBD2. The CDR3 loop spans 19 amino acids. The trim removed 4 bases at V and 1 base at J, leaving 15 bases unmatched. Germline loops: CDR1 KGHDR, CDR2 SFDVKD. The CDR3 loop reads CATSDRPSVAGQRTDTQYF. CDR3 DNA: TGTGCCACCAGTGACCGCCCGTCGGTAGCGGGGCAACGCACAGATACGCAGTATTTT.

V gene TRBV7-9 combines with J gene TRBJ1-1; 8 nucleotides line up with TRBD1. This CDR3 region has 14 residues. CDR1 is SEHNR, CDR2 FQNEAQ, per germline (reference sequence). Losses at the gene ends were 5 bases for V and 0 bases for J; bases not matched to a gene: 2. The CDR3 region has the DNA TGTGCCAGCAGCCGACAGGGGCTGAACACTGAAGCTTTCTTT. Residues: CASSRQGLNTEAFF.

The V and J genes are TRBV19 and TRBJ1-1; 8 nucleotides agree with TRBD1. The CDR3 spans 17 residues. From germline, CDR1 is LNHDA and CDR2 SQIVND (reference sequence). With 5 bases clipped from V and 2 bases from J, the junction kept 13 bases outside the gene matches. CDR3 nucleotide sequence: TGTGCCAGTAGTCCTCGGGACAGGACGAACCTAAACACTGAAGCTTTCTTT. Translated, it gives CASSPRDRTNLNTEAFF.

Written as DNA, the CDR3 is TGTGCCAGCAGCCTCGGACAGGGAGGGGAAGGCAATCAGCCCCAGCATTTT. Its translation: CASSLGQGGEGNQPQHF. The chain links TRBV11-2 to TRBJ1-5, with 8 bases fitting TRBD1. Germline values: CDR1 SGHAT, CDR2 FQNNGV. Germline trimming cut 5 bases from V and 2 bases from J; bases unmatched to any gene: 11. This CDR3 is 17 amino acids long.